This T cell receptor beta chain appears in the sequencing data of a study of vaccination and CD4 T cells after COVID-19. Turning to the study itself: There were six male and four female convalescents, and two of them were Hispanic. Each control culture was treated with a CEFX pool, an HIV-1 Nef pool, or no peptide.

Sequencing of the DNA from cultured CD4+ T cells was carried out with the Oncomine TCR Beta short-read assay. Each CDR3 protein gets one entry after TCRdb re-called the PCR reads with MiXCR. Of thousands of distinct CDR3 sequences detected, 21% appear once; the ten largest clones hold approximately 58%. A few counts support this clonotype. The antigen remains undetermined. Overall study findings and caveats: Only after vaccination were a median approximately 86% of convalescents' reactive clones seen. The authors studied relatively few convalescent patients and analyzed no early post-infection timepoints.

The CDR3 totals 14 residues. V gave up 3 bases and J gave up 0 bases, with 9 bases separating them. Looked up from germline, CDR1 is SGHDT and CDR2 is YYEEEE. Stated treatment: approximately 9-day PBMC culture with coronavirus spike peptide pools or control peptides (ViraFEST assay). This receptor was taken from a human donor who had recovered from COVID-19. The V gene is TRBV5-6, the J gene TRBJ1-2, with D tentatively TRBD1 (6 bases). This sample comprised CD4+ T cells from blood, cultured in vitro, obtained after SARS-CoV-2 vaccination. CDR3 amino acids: CASSWGTPNYGYTF. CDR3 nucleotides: TGTGCCAGCAGCTGGGGGACACCTAACTATGGCTACACCTTC.